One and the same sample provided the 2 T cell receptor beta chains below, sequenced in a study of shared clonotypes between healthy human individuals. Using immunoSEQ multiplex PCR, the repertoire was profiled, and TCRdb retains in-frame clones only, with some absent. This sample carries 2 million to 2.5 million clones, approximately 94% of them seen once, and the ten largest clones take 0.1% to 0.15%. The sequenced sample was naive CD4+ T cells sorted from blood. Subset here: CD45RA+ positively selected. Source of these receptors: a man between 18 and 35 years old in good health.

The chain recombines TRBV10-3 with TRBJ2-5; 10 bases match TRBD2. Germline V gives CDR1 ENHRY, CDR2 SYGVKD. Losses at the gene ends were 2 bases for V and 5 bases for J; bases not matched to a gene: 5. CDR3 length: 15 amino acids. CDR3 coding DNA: TGTGCCATCAGTGAGACTAGCGGGATAGGGGAGACCCAGTACTTC. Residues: CAISETSGIGETQYF.

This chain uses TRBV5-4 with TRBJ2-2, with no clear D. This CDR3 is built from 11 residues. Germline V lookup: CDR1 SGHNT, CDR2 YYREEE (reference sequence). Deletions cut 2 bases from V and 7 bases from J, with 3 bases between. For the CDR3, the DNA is TGTGCCAGCAGCTTCCGCGGGGAGCTGTTTTTT. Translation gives CASSFRGELFF. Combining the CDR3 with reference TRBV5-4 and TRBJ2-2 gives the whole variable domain ETGVTQSPTHLIKTRGQQVTLRCSSQSGHNTVSWYQQALGQGPQFIFQYYREEENGRGNFPPRFSGLQFPNYSSELNVNALELDDSALYLCASSFRGELFFGEGSRLTVL.